Following are 30 T cell receptor beta chains from one sample sequenced in a study of shared clonotypes between healthy human individuals. TCRdb's copy holds only in-frame clones and misses some; the assay was immunoSEQ multiplex PCR. Among 2 million to 2.5 million clones, 90% to 96% were seen once, and the ten largest hold less than 0.15%. Sequencing input: naive CD4+ T cells sorted from blood. The subset: CD45RA+ positively selected. These receptor sequences come from a man between 18 and 35 years old in good health.

The genes are TRBV5-1 and TRBJ2-7; no clear D. Germline V CDR1 and CDR2: SGHRS, YFSETQ. The CDR3 has 13 amino acids. Trimming cost V 0 bases and J 7 bases, with 11 bases left between them. The CDR3 loop reads CASSLDQLSEQYF. CDR3 nucleotides: TGCGCCAGCAGCTTGGATCAGCTCTCAGAGCAGTACTTC. Based on the CDR3 plus reference TRBV5-1 and TRBJ2-7, the full variable domain is KAGVTQTPRYLIKTRGQQVTLSCSPISGHRSVSWYQQTPGQGLQFLFEYFSETQRNKGNFPGRFSGRQFSNSRSEMNVSTLELGDSALYLCASSLDQLSEQYFGPGTRLTVT.

This chain uses TRBV7-9 with TRBJ1-3; 8 bases are a match to TRBD1. Trimming took 4 bases from V and 3 from J; bases not matched to a gene: 5. Germline loops: CDR1 SEHNR, CDR2 FQNEAQ (reference sequence). CDR3 length: 15 residues. As DNA, the CDR3 is TGTGCCAGCAGCTCCGACAGGGGAGGTGGAAACACCATATATTTT. Its translation: CASSSDRGGGNTIYF.

Comment on this clone: The same CDR3 also results from other DNA sequences found in this sample. The rearrangement uses TRBV7-2 and TRBJ2-7, with D unclear. CDR1 SGHTA and CDR2 FQGNSA come from the germline V gene. Trimming stripped 0 bases from V and 4 bases from J, with 4 bases between. The CDR3 extends over 12 amino acids. The CDR3 DNA follows: TGTGCCAGCAGCTTAGCCCCGTACGAGCAGTACTTC. It encodes CASSLAPYEQYF.

This rearrangement joins TRBV6-5 to TRBJ2-1, with 10 positions matching TRBD2. This CDR3 spans 16 amino acids. The V gene end was trimmed by 0 bases and the J gene end by 7 bases; junction bases not matched to a gene: 6. Germline CDR1 reads MNHEY; CDR2 reads SVGAGI. As DNA, the CDR3 is TGTGCCAGCAGTTACTCGAGCGGGAGGGCCGTGAATGAGCAGTTCTTC. Amino acid sequence: CASSYSSGRAVNEQFF.

The chain has TRBV30 and TRBJ2-3, with D perhaps matching TRBD2 (7 bases). The length of the CDR3 is 15 residues. V dropped 3 bases and J dropped 6 bases, with 19 bases sitting between them. Germline V CDR1 and CDR2: GTSNPN, SVGIG (reference sequence). This CDR3 reads CAWSPGGGRGDTQYF. CDR3 sequence (DNA): TGTGCCTGGAGCCCCGGGGGCGGGAGAGGGGATACGCAGTATTTT.

This clone was recorded once. The V gene is TRBV7-9, the J gene TRBJ1-5, with a tentative D call TRBD1 (6 bases). Trimming removed 5 bases at V and 0 bases at J, with 14 bases between. Germline V gene sequence: CDR1 SEHNR, CDR2 FQNEAQ (reference sequence). The CDR3 length is 16 residues. CDR3 sequence: CASSPLGGYSNQPQHF. The DNA of the CDR3 is TGTGCCAGCAGCCCCCTAGGGGGTTATAGCAATCAGCCCCAGCATTTT.

This chain joins TRBV27 and TRBJ2-5; D is possibly TRBD1 or TRBD2 (5 bases each). V lost 5 bases, J lost 4 bases, and 20 bases lay in between. The CDR3 has 16 residues. CDR1 MNHEY and CDR2 SMNVEV come from the germline V gene (reference sequence). CDR3 in DNA: TGTGCCAGCAGTCCGAGACAGAGTCGCGGGTTAGAGACCCAGTACTTC. Amino acid sequence: CASSPRQSRGLETQYF.

The chain joins TRBV6-6 to TRBJ2-1; 7 positions agree with TRBD2. J was trimmed by 6 bases and V by 7 bases; bases with no gene match: 6. The CDR3 loop spans 13 amino acids. CDR1 MNHNY and CDR2 SVGAGI come from the germline V gene (reference sequence). The CDR3 reads CASKSLAFNEQFF. The CDR3 DNA reads as TGTGCCAGCAAGTCACTAGCGTTCAATGAGCAGTTCTTC.

The chain uses TRBV18 and TRBJ1-4; 8 bases line up with TRBD1. CDR3 length equals 16 residues. CDR1 and CDR2 from the germline V gene are KGHSH and LQKENI. V shed 6 bases, J shed 2 bases, and the junction held 8 bases outside the gene matches. Written as DNA, the CDR3 is TGTGCCAGCTCGCAAGTCCAGGGGGCTACTAATGAAAAACTGTTTTTT. Amino acid sequence: CASSQVQGATNEKLFF. The full variable domain, with the rest looked up from reference TRBV18 and TRBJ1-4, is NAGVMQNPRHLVRRRGQEARLRCSPMKGHSHVYWYRQLPEEGLKFMVYLQKENIIDESGMPKERFSAEFPKEGPSILRIQQVVRGDSAAYFCASSQVQGATNEKLFFGSGTQLSVL.

The V call is TRBV11-2, the J call TRBJ1-2; the D is unclear. CDR3 length: 14 residues. Germline CDR1 and CDR2: SGHAT and FQNNGV. The V end lost 4 bases, the J end lost 4 bases, and 13 bases lay between the germline ends. The CDR3 region has the DNA TGTGCCAGCAGCTCCCCTTCGGTCGGCTATGGCTACACCTTC. Protein sequence: CASSSPSVGYGYTF.

The count of this clone is one. The rearrangement joins TRBV2 to TRBJ2-3, with 10 nucleotides matching TRBD2. The V gene end was trimmed by 7 bases and the J gene end by 0 bases; junction bases not matched to a gene: 1. The CDR3 is 14 amino acids. Germline CDR1 is SNHLY and CDR2 is FYNNEI. CDR3 in amino acids: CASISGRSTDTQYF. DNA of the CDR3: TGTGCCAGCATTAGCGGGAGGAGCACAGATACGCAGTATTTT.

The genes are TRBV6-5 and TRBJ2-7; 11 nucleotides align to TRBD1. Germline V gives CDR1 MNHEY, CDR2 SVGAGI. With 4 bases clipped from V and 7 bases from J, the junction kept 9 bases outside the gene matches. This CDR3 has 15 amino acids. CDR3 residues: CASSWGQGEIGEQYF. Here the CDR3 DNA reads TGTGCCAGCAGTTGGGGACAGGGGGAAATAGGGGAGCAGTACTTC.

The chain combines TRBV5-1 with TRBJ2-7; the D gene is possibly TRBD2 (6 bases). Germline V gene data show CDR1 as SGHRS and CDR2 as YFSETQ. The CDR3 is 17 amino acids. V lost 4 bases and J lost 0, with 20 bases in between. The CDR3 DNA is TGCGCCAGCAGCAACGATACGGGCGGGACGCGCTCCTACGAGCAGTACTTC. Protein: CASSNDTGGTRSYEQYF.

This clone was recorded once. J is TRBJ1-1 and V is TRBV11-2; D is unresolved. Germline V gene data show CDR1 as SGHAT and CDR2 as FQNNGV. With 3 bases removed from V and 1 base from J, the gap between germline ends came to 6 bases. This CDR3 comprises 13 residues. Here the CDR3 reads CASSLLQNTEAFF. The CDR3, as DNA: TGTGCCAGCAGCTTGTTACAGAACACTGAAGCTTTCTTT.

The rearrangement joins TRBV7-8 to TRBJ2-2; weak D call: TRBD2 (5 bases). The V end was cut by 4 bases, the J end by 5 bases, with 11 bases between. The CDR3 is 14 residues long. Germline V gives CDR1 SGHVS, CDR2 FQNEAQ. The CDR3 sequence is CASSYGIGTGELFF. The CDR3 region has the DNA TGTGCCAGCAGCTACGGGATAGGGACCGGGGAGCTGTTTTTT. The whole variable domain, filled in from reference TRBV7-8 and TRBJ2-2, reads GAGVSQSPRYKVAKRGQDVALRCDPISGHVSLFWYQQALGQGPEFLTYFQNEAQLDKSGLPSDRFFAERPEGSVSTLKIQRTQQEDSAVYLCASSYGIGTGELFFGEGSRLTVL.

The chain is built from TRBV7-9 and TRBJ1-4, with TRBD1 matching 7 bases. This CDR3 is 14 amino acids long. Trimming took 4 bases from V and 7 from J; bases not matched to a gene: 6. Germline V CDR1 and CDR2: SEHNR, FQNEAQ (reference sequence). The CDR3: CASSYTQGSEKLFF. CDR3 in DNA: TGTGCCAGCAGCTACACACAGGGGAGTGAAAAACTGTTTTTT.

The rearrangement joins TRBV5-1 to TRBJ1-2; tentatively, D is TRBD1 (6 bases). The ends were cut back, 0 bases at V and 5 bases at J, with 11 bases in the middle. Looked up from germline, CDR1 is SGHRS and CDR2 is YFSETQ. This CDR3 region has 14 residues. CDR3 region: CASSLGTEGYGYTF. CDR3 nucleotides: TGCGCCAGCAGCTTGGGGACAGAGGGTTATGGCTACACCTTC.

This chain joins TRBV4-1 and TRBJ1-4, with D perhaps matching TRBD1 (5 bases). Germline V gene data show CDR1 as MGHRA and CDR2 as YSYEKL. V lost 0 bases to trimming and J lost 8 bases, with 16 bases between them. This CDR3 spans 16 amino acids. The DNA of the CDR3 is TGCGCCAGCAGCCAAGATGGAGGGGTAGGGTTGGAAAAACTGTTTTTT. Amino acids: CASSQDGGVGLEKLFF.

This chain connects TRBV7-9 to TRBJ1-5; no clear D gene. CDR3 length: 15 residues. V gave up 4 bases and J gave up 0 bases, with 10 bases separating them. Germline CDR1 is SEHNR and CDR2 is FQNEAQ (reference sequence). As DNA, the CDR3 is TGTGCCAGCAGCTCCGGTCCTGTTAGCAATCAGCCCCAGCATTTT. Translation: CASSSGPVSNQPQHF.

This chain connects TRBV9 to TRBJ2-2; TRBD2 agrees at 10 bases. Germline CDR1 and CDR2: SGDLS and YYNGEE. With V trimmed by 0 bases and J by 5 bases, 7 bases remained unmatched. The CDR3 contains 17 residues. CDR3 amino acids: CASSVAPSGSFTGELFF. The CDR3 coding sequence is TGTGCCAGCAGCGTAGCCCCTAGCGGGAGTTTTACCGGGGAGCTGTTTTTT. Full variable domain (missing parts from reference TRBV9 and TRBJ2-2): DSGVTQTPKHLITATGQRVTLRCSPRSGDLSVYWYQQSLDQGLQFLIQYYNGEERAKGNILERFSAQQFPDLHSELNLSSLELGDSALYFCASSVAPSGSFTGELFFGEGSRLTVL.

As concerns this clone: Other DNA sequences in this sample translate to the same CDR3. The J gene is TRBJ2-5, the V gene TRBV5-4, with 7 bases aligning to TRBD1. The V and J ends lost 3 bases and 3 bases, in that order; junction bases with no gene match: 2. CDR1 SGHNT and CDR2 YYREEE come from the germline V gene (reference sequence). The CDR3 contains 13 residues. The CDR3 loop is CASSSGGKETQYF. DNA of the CDR3: TGTGCCAGCAGCTCAGGGGGAAAAGAGACCCAGTACTTC.

A note on this clone: Other DNA sequences in this sample translate to the same CDR3. The genes are TRBV18 and TRBJ1-5, with 8 nucleotides matching TRBD1. The CDR3 consists of 14 residues. Germline-derived CDR1 and CDR2 are KGHSH and LQKENI. The V segment lost 5 bases and the J segment 3 bases; nucleotides outside the gene matches: 3. The CDR3 region has the DNA TGTGCCAGCTCAGGACAGGGCTCCAATCAGCCCCAGCATTTT. As protein: CASSGQGSNQPQHF.

The gene calls are TRBV7-9 and TRBJ2-2; D unclear. Trimming pared 5 bases from V and 1 base from J, leaving 11 bases between. CDR1 SEHNR and CDR2 FQNEAQ come from the germline V gene (reference sequence). CDR3 length: 15 amino acids. CDR3 nucleotides: TGTGCCAGCAGCCCCCAAGACTGGAACACCGGGGAGCTGTTTTTT. It encodes CASSPQDWNTGELFF.

The V and J genes are TRBV6-6 and TRBJ2-1; weak D call: TRBD1 (6 bases). The CDR3 totals 16 residues. V was pared by 0 bases and J by 3 bases, with 12 bases between. The germline V gene encodes CDR1 MNHNY and CDR2 SVGAGI (reference sequence). Written as DNA, the CDR3 is TGTGCCAGCAGTTACTCGATCGTGGACAGCTACAATGAGCAGTTCTTC. It yields the protein CASSYSIVDSYNEQFF.

This clone has only one observation. The V gene is TRBV28, the J gene TRBJ1-6; no definite D call. Trimming cost V 3 bases and J 10 bases, with 22 bases left between them. Germline V gene data show CDR1 as MDHEN and CDR2 as SYDVKM. The CDR3 covers 17 residues. CDR3 residues: CASSLTVGWRGESPLHF. The CDR3 DNA reads as TGTGCCAGCAGTTTGACGGTAGGATGGCGGGGTGAATCACCCCTCCACTTT.

The V gene is TRBV5-1, the J gene TRBJ2-7; a possible D gene is TRBD2 (7 bases). The CDR3 contains 14 residues. Trimming stripped 2 bases from V and 7 bases from J, with 16 bases between. Germline V gives CDR1 SGHRS, CDR2 YFSETQ. The CDR3 region has the DNA TGCGCCAGCAGCTTAGGCGGGGGCTCGGATGAGCAGTACTTC. Protein sequence: CASSLGGGSDEQYF.

V is TRBV6-1 and J is TRBJ2-3; D tentatively reads TRBD1 or TRBD2 (5 bases each). CDR1 and CDR2 (germline): MNHNS, SASEGT. V dropped 4 bases and J dropped 8 bases, with 19 bases sitting between them. This CDR3 is built from 15 residues. In DNA form, the CDR3 reads TGTGCCAGCAGTGCCCGGACATTGGGGGAGAGTACGCAGTATTTT. The encoded protein is CASSARTLGESTQYF.

The chain uses TRBV30 and TRBJ1-5; TRBD1 might be the D (6 bases). The length of the CDR3 is 14 residues. The germline CDR1 and CDR2 sequences are GTSNPN and SVGIG (reference sequence). The V end was cut by 0 bases, the J end by 7 bases, with 13 bases between. The CDR3 protein is CAWSVSGAGQPQHF. The CDR3 DNA reads as TGTGCCTGGAGTGTATCAGGGGCGGGCCAGCCCCAGCATTTT. The complete variable domain, with remaining parts taken from reference TRBV30 and TRBJ1-5, reads SQTIHQWPATLVQPVGSPLSLECTVEGTSNPNLYWYRQAAGRGLQLLFYSVGIGQISSEVPQNLSASRPQDRQFILSSKKLLLSDSGFYLCAWSVSGAGQPQHFGDGTRLSIL.

The V gene is TRBV4-1, the J gene TRBJ2-5, with 8 positions matching TRBD1. V gave up 4 bases and J gave up 13 bases; unmatched junction bases: 5. The CDR3 runs to 11 residues. Germline V CDR1 and CDR2: MGHRA, YSYEKL. This CDR3 reads CASSLDRVRYF. The CDR3, as DNA: TGCGCCAGCAGCCTGGACAGGGTACGGTACTTC.

The V and J genes are TRBV18 and TRBJ2-5, with no clear D. In germline, CDR1 is KGHSH, CDR2 LQKENI. V lost 5 bases and J lost 7, with 17 bases in between. This CDR3 region has 14 residues. The CDR3 loop is CASSTNSRSPTQYF. The DNA for the CDR3 is TGTGCCAGCTCAACGAACTCGCGTTCGCCGACCCAGTACTTC.